This T cell receptor beta chain was identified during a study of a mutant IDH1 vaccine in newly diagnosed glioma. Background on the study: The study gave patients eight vaccinations in weeks 1, 3, 5, 7, 11, 15, 19, 23. Treated individuals were 62.5% male and roughly 38% female, averaging roughly 44 years of age. Vaccine administration was initiated 4-6 weeks following radiotherapy alone, or with temozolomide cycles.

Documented time point: week 11, during vaccination. All doses held 300 ug of mutant IDH1 20-mer peptide, with topical imiquimod. The study enrolled donors with new WHO grade 3 or 4 IDH1-mutant, ATRX-lost astrocytomas. Only in-frame clones appear in the TCRdb table, and some are missing; sequencing was by immunoSEQ multiplex PCR. The sample consists of around 30,000 clones, around 89% of them appearing once. The germline CDR1 and CDR2 sequences are MNHEY and SVGAGI. V lost 7 bases and J 8 bases, leaving 14 bases between the germline ends. The CDR3 has 12 amino acids. Points on this clone: Its cognate antigen is unknown.

The sample consisted of PBMCs, taken from a glioma patient whose treatment included an IDH1 peptide vaccine. This chain joins TRBV6-5 and TRBJ1-2; D remains ambiguous. The receptor comes from a man aged 18 to 30 with glioma. The CDR3 here is CASTSGGGGYTF. The CDR3 DNA sequence: TGTGCCAGCACCTCGGGAGGAGGGGGCTACACCTTC.